Detailed here is one T cell receptor beta chain. Its antigen is unknown. The listed genes are named as in mouse. The read terminates 1 residue before the CDR3 end, so the remaining end is supplied by the germline J gene. The sample's time point: mouse harvest day 14 after allogeneic transplant. Each mouse received 10^7 T-cell-depleted marrow cells plus 10^6 splenic CD5+ T cells by tail vein. These data come from a study of tissue T cells after allogeneic stem cell transplantation. TCRdb's copy holds only in-frame clones and misses some; the assay was immunoSEQ multiplex PCR. Of roughly 7,700 clones in the sample, roughly a third were seen once. Broader study findings: Motif-based clustering found tissue-specific repertoire signatures shared across patients, though few clones were shared.

The CDR3 runs 15 residues. Germline values: CDR1 KGHPV, CDR2 FQNQEV (reference sequence). The V and J ends lost 4 bases and 4 bases, in that order; junction bases with no gene match: 4. The rearrangement uses TRBV26 and TRBJ2-1, with 10 bases fitting TRBD1. Sequenced input: skin. This TCR derives from a female BALB/c mouse given C57BL/6 T cells with graft-versus-host disease after an allogeneic hematopoietic cell transplant. CDR3 loop: CASSPRQGAYAEQFF. The part of the CDR3 DNA that was read is TGTGCCAGCAGTCCAAGACAGGGGGCGTATGCTGAGCAGTTC.